This T cell receptor (beta chain) was sequenced for a study of early T cells in non-severe SARS-CoV-2 infection. About the study: RNA in bulk from unsorted whole blood was sequenced, and chains were unpaired.

The germline V and J ends were trimmed by 0 bases and 1 base, with 8 bases remaining between them. This CDR3 has 14 residues. Germline CDR1 SGHRS, CDR2 YFSETQ. This clonotype occurred a few times. No antigen is known for it. Study results and caveats: The matching step, a VDJdb search, favored anti-spike CD8 responses and missed private and CD4 specificities.

Individually, cDNA molecules had unique molecular identifiers attached to them. TCRdb recomputed calls from the 5' RACE reads with MiXCR, one row per CDR3 protein. The sample consists of approximately 64,000 distinct CDR3 sequences, roughly 18% of them appearing once. The sample was whole blood, taken at baseline. The sequence was collected from an adult who was a healthcare worker with PCR-confirmed SARS-CoV-2 infection or an uninfected control (not recorded which). The chain couples TRBV5-1 to TRBJ2-7; D call uncertain. In nucleotides, the CDR3 is TGCGCCAGCAGCTTGGTCAGACCATCCTACGAGCAGTACTTC. It specifies CASSLVRPSYEQYF.